Listed below are T cell receptor beta chains from one sample, sequenced in a study of CD8 T cells in Susac syndrome. One entry per CDR3 protein, called by TCRdb with MiXCR from the immunoSEQ multiplex PCR reads. The profile covers 170,000 or so distinct CDR3 sequences, with around 94% appearing a single time and 0.09% to 0.1% taken by the ten largest. The sample was CD4+ T cells from PBMCs. The source of these receptors is a human donor with Susac syndrome. Each CDR3 is given with its conserved first and last residue. The D gene is left open where the match is weak. For some rows the clone size is stated as once, few or many, or as a class when expanded; others skip it.

TRBD2,-,TRBV29-1,TRBJ2-3,CSVASSGKTDTQYF,TGCAGCGTTGCGTCTAGCGGGAAAACAGATACGCAGTATTTT
TRBD1,-,TRBV30,TRBJ1-1,CAWVNRGWTEAFF,TGTGCCTGGGTCAACAGGGGGTGGACTGAAGCTTTCTTT
-,once,TRBV9,TRBJ2-7,CASSVATLPPYEQYF,TGTGCCAGCAGCGTAGCTACTTTACCCCCCTACGAGCAGTACTTC
-,-,TRBV2,TRBJ2-1,CASSEEEFNEQFF,TGTGCCAGCAGTGAAGAGGAGTTTAATGAGCAGTTCTTC
TRBD2,-,TRBV7-2,TRBJ2-1,CASSLDLGGGQGEQFF,TGTGCCAGCAGCTTAGACCTGGGCGGGGGGCAGGGTGAGCAGTTCTTC
-,-,TRBV4-2,TRBJ2-3,CASSQGHLAPSTDTQYF,TGTGCCAGCAGCCAAGGTCACCTGGCGCCTAGCACAGATACGCAGTATTTT
-,-,TRBV20-1,TRBJ1-5,CSASPVPSNQPQHF,TGCAGTGCTAGCCCGGTGCCGAGCAATCAGCCCCAGCATTTT
TRBD2,once,TRBV4-1,TRBJ2-3,CASSQEASGRTDTQYF,TGCGCCAGCAGCCAAGAGGCTAGCGGGAGGACAGATACGCAGTATTTT
TRBD2,-,TRBV30,TRBJ2-2,CAWSFGGSPTGELFF,TGTGCCTGGAGTTTTGGCGGGAGCCCCACCGGGGAGCTGTTTTTT
-,-,TRBV5-6,TRBJ1-5,CASSRRPNQPQHF,TGTGCCAGCAGCCGACGTCCAAATCAGCCCCAGCATTTT
TRBD1,-,TRBV30,TRBJ1-4,CAWSSDRVQEKLFF,TGTGCCTGGAGTAGCGACAGGGTGCAGGAAAAACTGTTTTTT
-,-,TRBV7-9,TRBJ1-1,CASSPGDIQKAFF,TGTGCCAGCAGCCCGGGGGACATTCAGAAAGCTTTCTTT
TRBD1,-,TRBV20-1,TRBJ2-7,CSATRDSSSYEQYF,TGCAGTGCTACTCGGGACAGCAGCTCCTACGAGCAGTACTTC
TRBD1,-,TRBV9,TRBJ2-3,CASSENRGYTQYF,TGTGCCAGCAGCGAAAACAGGGGCTATACGCAGTATTTT
-,-,TRBV24-1,TRBJ2-2,CATGTALRAGELFF,TGTGCCACCGGGACCGCCCTACGCGCCGGGGAGCTGTTTTTT
TRBD1,-,TRBV29-1,TRBJ2-1,CSVGGYGTAYNEQFF,TGCAGCGTTGGGGGATATGGGACAGCGTACAATGAGCAGTTCTTC
-,once,TRBV5-1,TRBJ2-7,CASSRSAAGSEGEQYF,TGCGCCAGCAGCCGCAGTGCGGCAGGGTCAGAGGGCGAGCAGTACTTC
TRBD1,-,TRBV24-1,TRBJ2-3,CATSDQGTGTDTQYF,TGTGCCACCAGTGATCAAGGGACAGGGACAGATACGCAGTATTTT
-,-,TRBV11-2,TRBJ2-5,CASSLGIADYQETQYF,TGTGCCAGCAGCTTAGGTATAGCGGACTACCAAGAGACCCAGTACTTC
-,-,TRBV2,TRBJ2-3,CASSDRVSTDTQYF,TGTGCCAGCAGTGACAGGGTTTCCACAGATACGCAGTATTTT
TRBD2,-,TRBV20-1,TRBJ2-7,CSAGLADSYEQYF,TGCAGTGCTGGTCTAGCGGACTCCTACGAGCAGTACTTC
-,-,TRBV2,TRBJ1-5,CASSGLTRTRQPQHF,TGTGCCAGCAGTGGGCTCACCCGGACGAGGCAGCCCCAGCATTTT
TRBD2,-,TRBV7-9,TRBJ2-1,CASSLTSGDHHNEQFF,TGTGCCAGCAGCCTGACTAGCGGGGACCACCACAATGAGCAGTTCTTC
-,-,TRBV4-3,TRBJ2-4,CASSQGGASPAKNIQYF,TGCGCCAGCAGCCAAGGAGGGGCCAGCCCAGCCAAAAACATTCAGTACTTC
-,once,TRBV10-2,TRBJ2-5,CASSEVTSYQETQYF,TGCGCCAGCAGTGAGGTAACTTCATACCAAGAGACCCAGTACTTC
-,-,TRBV5-4,TRBJ2-1,CASSLDGVLTYNEQFF,TGTGCCAGCAGCTTGGACGGGGTCTTGACCTACAATGAGCAGTTCTTC
TRBD1,-,TRBV11-1,TRBJ1-5,CASSLGRGPDQPQHF,TGTGCCAGCAGCTTGGGCAGGGGGCCGGATCAGCCCCAGCATTTT
-,-,TRBV21-1,TRBJ2-2,CASSNPKQGNTGELFF,TGTGCCAGCAGCAACCCTAAACAGGGGAACACCGGGGAGCTGTTTTTT
-,-,TRBV29-1,TRBJ1-1,CSVDSGATEAFF,TGCAGCGTTGACTCGGGGGCCACTGAAGCTTTCTTT
TRBD2,-,TRBV6-1,TRBJ2-5,CASSPGVRAGESQETQYF,TGTGCCAGCAGTCCAGGGGTTAGAGCGGGAGAGAGCCAAGAGACCCAGTACTTC
TRBD2,-,TRBV4-3,TRBJ2-3,CASSASPSAGGDAAFGDTQYF,TGCGCCAGCAGCGCTTCCCCCTCCGCGGGAGGGGATGCCGCCTTTGGAGATACGCAGTATTTT
TRBD2,-,TRBV2,TRBJ2-1,CASRPQVGGRAGNEQFF,TGTGCCAGCAGGCCCCAGGTGGGCGGGAGGGCCGGCAATGAGCAGTTCTTC
-,-,TRBV30,TRBJ1-2,CAWSGGDGYTF,TGTGCCTGGAGTGGAGGGGATGGCTACACCTTC
-,-,TRBV29-1,TRBJ1-1,CSVTFGPNTEAFF,TGCAGCGTGACATTCGGGCCGAACACTGAAGCTTTCTTT
-,-,TRBV7-2,TRBJ1-1,CASSHTPLGNTEAFF,TGTGCCAGCAGCCACACCCCTTTAGGGAACACTGAAGCTTTCTTT
-,-,TRBV15,TRBJ2-2,CATSNGLTGTGELFF,TGTGCCACCAGCAACGGGCTGACTGGAACCGGGGAGCTGTTTTTT
TRBD2,-,TRBV2,TRBJ2-1,CASTSGRLSEQFF,TGTGCCAGTACTAGCGGGAGATTGAGTGAGCAGTTCTTC
-,-,TRBV10-3,TRBJ2-5,CAISGSVGQETQYF,TGTGCCATCAGTGGTAGCGTGGGGCAAGAGACCCAGTACTTC
TRBD2,-,TRBV5-1,TRBJ2-5,CASSAILAGEGETQYF,TGCGCCAGCAGCGCGATTCTAGCGGGAGAGGGGGAGACCCAGTACTTC
-,few,TRBV12-3/TRBV12-4,TRBJ2-5,CASSFSGGETQYF,TGTGCCAGCAGTTTCTCTGGGGGGGAGACCCAGTACTTC
-,-,TRBV29-1,TRBJ2-3,CSVRKGQATDTQYF,TGCAGCGTTCGTAAGGGGCAAGCCACAGATACGCAGTATTTT
-,-,TRBV7-9,TRBJ1-6,CASSFRGVLNSPLHF,TGTGCCAGCAGCTTTAGGGGGGTACTGAATTCACCCCTCCACTTT
-,-,TRBV29-1,TRBJ2-7,CSVEASRNEQYF,TGCAGCGTTGAAGCGTCCAGGAACGAGCAGTACTTC
-,-,TRBV4-1,TRBJ1-2,CASSQPLRQDYGYTF,TGCGCCAGCAGCCAACCCCTTCGACAGGACTATGGCTACACCTTC
TRBD1,few,TRBV12-3/TRBV12-4,TRBJ1-2,CASSRDRGLGYTF,TGTGCCAGCAGTCGGGACAGGGGGCTAGGCTACACCTTC
-,-,TRBV3-1,TRBJ1-1,CASSRQSNTEAFF,TGTGCCAGCAGTCGACAGTCGAACACTGAAGCTTTCTTT
TRBD2,-,TRBV30,TRBJ2-1,CAWQSGSSYNEQFF,TGTGCCTGGCAGAGCGGGAGCTCCTACAATGAGCAGTTCTTC
TRBD1,-,TRBV20-1,TRBJ1-2,CSARRDRRDGYTF,TGCAGTGCTAGAAGGGACAGGCGAGATGGCTACACCTTC
-,few,TRBV20-1,TRBJ2-3,CSARDRGSTDTQYF,TGCAGTGCTAGAGATCGGGGTAGCACAGATACGCAGTATTTT
TRBD2,-,TRBV5-1,TRBJ2-1,CASSPTLAGDNEQFF,TGCGCCAGCAGCCCGACACTAGCGGGGGACAATGAGCAGTTCTTC
-,-,TRBV7-9,TRBJ1-1,CASSFSSGADTEAFF,TGTGCCAGCAGCTTTTCGTCAGGGGCCGACACTGAAGCTTTCTTT
-,-,TRBV10-3,TRBJ2-3,CAIRATGTDTQYF,TGTGCCATCAGGGCAACAGGAACAGATACGCAGTATTTT
-,-,TRBV4-1,TRBJ2-5,CASSQEGLGDGQETQYF,TGCGCCAGCAGCCAAGAGGGATTGGGGGACGGACAAGAGACCCAGTACTTC
TRBD1,-,TRBV20-1,TRBJ2-7,CSAAQGERYEQYF,TGCAGTGCTGCACAGGGGGAAAGATACGAGCAGTACTTC